This record concerns one T cell receptor beta chain sequence. Its antigen is still unknown. At one of its ends the junction is not consistent with the germline gene, which may arise from a read error. This sample is part of a study of radiotherapy plus CTLA-4 blockade in lung cancer. Across the whole study: Objective responses were seen in around 17% of patients, disease control in more than 30%.

Germline loops: CDR1 SGHAT, CDR2 FQNNGV. The length of the CDR3 is 15 residues. Focal radiation was given together with CTLA-4 blockade (ipilimumab) to patients with chemo-refractory metastatic non-small-cell lung cancer. Findings and caveats of the study: Following radiotherapy plus ipilimumab, tumor-derived TCR clones expanded in the blood. Strongest reported response predictors: early blood clone changes and post-radiation interferon-beta.

Assay used: immunoSEQ multiplex PCR; TCRdb lists only in-frame clones, some missing. The table has some 50,000 clones, approximately 84% seen once. The gene calls are TRBV11-2 and TRBJ1-3; TRBD1 matches at 7 bases. Material: peripheral blood, obtained from a patient treated with radiotherapy plus ipilimumab. The receptor was derived from a human donor with non-small cell lung cancer whose response to radiotherapy plus ipilimumab could not be evaluated. The CDR3, as DNA: TGTGCCAGCAGCCCGGGACAGATCTCTCGAAACACCATATATTTT. Its translation is CASSPGQISRNTIYF.